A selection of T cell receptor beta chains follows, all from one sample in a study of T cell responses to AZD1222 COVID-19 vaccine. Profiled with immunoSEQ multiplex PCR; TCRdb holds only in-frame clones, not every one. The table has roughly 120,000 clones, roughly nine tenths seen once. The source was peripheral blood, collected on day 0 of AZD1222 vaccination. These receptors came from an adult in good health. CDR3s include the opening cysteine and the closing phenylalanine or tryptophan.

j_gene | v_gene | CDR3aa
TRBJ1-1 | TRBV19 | CASSPGQGKTEAFF
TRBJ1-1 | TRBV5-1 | CASSLGGQNTEAFF
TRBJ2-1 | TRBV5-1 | CASSRVGFGTSVDEQFF
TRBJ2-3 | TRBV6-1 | CASSEPEVAVAVTQYF
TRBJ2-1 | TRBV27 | CASSLDRDRSSYNEQFF
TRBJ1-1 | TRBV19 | CASSLGTGGGVTEAFF
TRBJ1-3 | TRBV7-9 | CASSFSTGNTIYF
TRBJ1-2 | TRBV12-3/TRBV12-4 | CASSRGVGYTF
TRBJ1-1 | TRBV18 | CASSPRVDTEAFF
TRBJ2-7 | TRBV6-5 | CASISGGGGYEQYF
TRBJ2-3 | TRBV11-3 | CASSFQATDTQYF
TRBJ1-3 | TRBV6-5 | CASKPSGVGNTIYF
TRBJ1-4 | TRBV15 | CATSRDRSNEKLFF
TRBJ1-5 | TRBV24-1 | CATSDLGKGGQPQHF
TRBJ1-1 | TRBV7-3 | CASSLGMNTEAFF
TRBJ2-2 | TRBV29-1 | CSVPGKGELFF
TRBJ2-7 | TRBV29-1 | CSVEGGKGIYEQYF
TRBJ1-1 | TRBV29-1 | CSASQGFITEAFF
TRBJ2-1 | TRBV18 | CASSPSGGAGVNEQFF
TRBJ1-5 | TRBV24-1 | CATSGGTDQPQHF
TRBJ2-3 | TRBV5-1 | CASSLAGQKSTDTQYF
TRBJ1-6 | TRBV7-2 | CASSLSRPINSPLHF
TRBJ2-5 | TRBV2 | CATRQDQETQYF
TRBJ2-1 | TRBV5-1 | CASGLQRETFGEQFF
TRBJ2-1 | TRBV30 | CAWSPKAGAYYNEQFF
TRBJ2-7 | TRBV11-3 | CASSFRVDGYEQYF
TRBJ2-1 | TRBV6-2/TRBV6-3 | CASSYPGLAGYNEQFF
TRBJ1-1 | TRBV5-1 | CASSQAPGPMNTEAFF
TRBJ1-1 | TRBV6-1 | CASSEREDRVRTEAFF
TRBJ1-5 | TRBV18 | CASSPADSNQPQHF
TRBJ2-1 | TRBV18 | CASSPVGTSGYNEQFF
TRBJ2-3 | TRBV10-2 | CASKGGGSTDTQYF
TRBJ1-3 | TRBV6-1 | CASSEVKGSSGNTIYF
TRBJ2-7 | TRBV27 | CASSSPSPEGAYEQYF
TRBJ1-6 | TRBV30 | CAWREQYSSPLHF
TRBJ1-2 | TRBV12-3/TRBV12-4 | CASSFAGTSGYTF
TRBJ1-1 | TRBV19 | CASSRPGLNTEAFF
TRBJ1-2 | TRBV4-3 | CASSQDWGGAVPYGYTF
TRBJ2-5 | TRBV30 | CAWSKGSSGGETQYF
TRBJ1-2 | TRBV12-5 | CASGLKGGGYTF
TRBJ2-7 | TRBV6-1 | CASSVAGGPEQYF
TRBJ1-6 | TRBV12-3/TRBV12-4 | CASSLGQGVPLHF
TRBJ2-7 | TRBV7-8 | CASSLSRTGTGSYEQYF
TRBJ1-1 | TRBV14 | CASSFQGGTEAFF